A selection of T cell receptor beta chains follows, all from one sample in a study of shared clonotypes between healthy human individuals. Generated by immunoSEQ multiplex PCR, the TCRdb table keeps only in-frame clones and is missing some. Altogether under 2.5 million clones are present, roughly 92% being singletons, with the ten largest covering about 0.36%. The sequencing sample was made of naive CD4+ T cells from PBMCs. Receptors were obtained from a man younger than 35 in good health. Some clones in this sample may be carry-over from other donors' samples. Each CDR3 is given with its conserved first and last residue. The D gene is left open where the match is weak. Size values are once, few and many counts, or a class for expanded clones, and some rows have none.

cdr3_length: 17
j_call: TRBJ2-1
v_call: TRBV10-1
d_call: TRBD2
clone_size: NA
cdr3_nt: TGCGCCAGCAGCGTCGGACTAGCGGGAGGGCCTTACAATGAGCAGTTCTTC
cdr3_aa: CASSVGLAGGPYNEQFF

cdr3_length: 14
j_call: TRBJ2-7
v_call: TRBV19
d_call: NA
clone_size: NA
cdr3_nt: TGTGCCAGTAGTATGTCGCGGGCTTCCTACGAGCAGTACTTC
cdr3_aa: CASSMSRASYEQYF

cdr3_length: 18
j_call: TRBJ2-6
v_call: TRBV28
d_call: NA
clone_size: NA
cdr3_nt: TGTGCCAGCAGTTTATATAGGGTTCCGGGTTCGGGGGCCAACGTCCTGACTTTC
cdr3_aa: CASSLYRVPGSGANVLTF

cdr3_length: 11
j_call: TRBJ2-1
v_call: TRBV14
d_call: NA
clone_size: NA
cdr3_nt: TGTGCCAGCAGCCAAGCAATGGGCCAGTTCTTC
cdr3_aa: CASSQAMGQFF

cdr3_length: 15
j_call: TRBJ1-4
v_call: TRBV5-5
d_call: NA
clone_size: NA
cdr3_nt: TGTGCCAGCAGCTTGTTCAGGGGAACTAATGAAAAACTGTTTTTT
cdr3_aa: CASSLFRGTNEKLFF

cdr3_length: 14
j_call: TRBJ2-2
v_call: TRBV30
d_call: TRBD1
clone_size: NA
cdr3_nt: TGTGCCTGGGGAAAAACAGGGGCCACCGGGGAGCTGTTTTTT
cdr3_aa: CAWGKTGATGELFF

cdr3_length: 14
j_call: TRBJ2-3
v_call: TRBV7-2
d_call: NA
clone_size: NA
cdr3_nt: TGTGCCAGCAGCTTAATAGGCAGCACAGATACGCAGTATTTT
cdr3_aa: CASSLIGSTDTQYF

cdr3_length: 16
j_call: TRBJ2-2
v_call: TRBV5-1
d_call: TRBD1
clone_size: NA
cdr3_nt: TGCGCCAGCAGCCCCGTCGGGACAGGACCCACCGGGGAGCTGTTTTTT
cdr3_aa: CASSPVGTGPTGELFF

cdr3_length: 15
j_call: TRBJ2-3
v_call: TRBV28
d_call: TRBD1
clone_size: NA
cdr3_nt: TGTGCCAGCATTCCTCGGACAGGGGAGGCAGATACGCAGTATTTT
cdr3_aa: CASIPRTGEADTQYF

cdr3_length: 14
j_call: TRBJ1-2
v_call: TRBV6-5
d_call: TRBD1
clone_size: NA
cdr3_nt: TGTGCCAGCAGTTACTCGGGACAGGGTTATGGCTACACCTTC
cdr3_aa: CASSYSGQGYGYTF

cdr3_length: 15
j_call: TRBJ2-7
v_call: TRBV7-2
d_call: TRBD2
clone_size: NA
cdr3_nt: TGTGCCAGCAGCTCCCAGGGACTAGCGGGCTACGAGCAGTACTTC
cdr3_aa: CASSSQGLAGYEQYF

cdr3_length: 13
j_call: TRBJ1-5
v_call: TRBV30
d_call: NA
clone_size: few
cdr3_nt: TGTGCCTGGAGTGACGTTAGGATAGGGCCCCAGCATTTT
cdr3_aa: CAWSDVRIGPQHF

cdr3_length: 15
j_call: TRBJ2-3
v_call: TRBV9
d_call: TRBD2
clone_size: NA
cdr3_nt: TGTGCCAGCAGCGTAGGCTGGGGGGGGACAGATACGCAGTATTTT
cdr3_aa: CASSVGWGGTDTQYF

cdr3_length: 16
j_call: TRBJ2-7
v_call: TRBV2
d_call: NA
clone_size: NA
cdr3_nt: TGTGCCAGCAGTGAAGCGCCACTGCCATTAGCCTACGAGCAGTACTTC
cdr3_aa: CASSEAPLPLAYEQYF

cdr3_length: 15
j_call: TRBJ1-1
v_call: TRBV19
d_call: NA
clone_size: once
cdr3_nt: TGTGCCAGTAGTATGGGGGCTGTACGAAAGACTGAAGCTTTCTTT
cdr3_aa: CASSMGAVRKTEAFF

cdr3_length: 14
j_call: TRBJ2-7
v_call: TRBV7-3
d_call: NA
clone_size: once
cdr3_nt: TGTGCCAGCAGCTCAAACAGGGTAGCCTACGAGCAGTACTTC
cdr3_aa: CASSSNRVAYEQYF

cdr3_length: 15
j_call: TRBJ2-3
v_call: TRBV30
d_call: TRBD1
clone_size: NA
cdr3_nt: TGTGCCTGGAGTGTAGAGTACAGGGGGACAGATACGCAGTATTTT
cdr3_aa: CAWSVEYRGTDTQYF

cdr3_length: 14
j_call: TRBJ2-1
v_call: TRBV6-5
d_call: NA
clone_size: NA
cdr3_nt: TGTGCCAGCAGTCCCGTGGAGAGCTACAATGAGCAGTTCTTC
cdr3_aa: CASSPVESYNEQFF

cdr3_length: 17
j_call: TRBJ1-5
v_call: TRBV5-6
d_call: TRBD1
clone_size: NA
cdr3_nt: TGTGCCAGCAGCACTTTACAGGGGGCGAAGAGCAATCAGCCCCAGCATTTT
cdr3_aa: CASSTLQGAKSNQPQHF

cdr3_length: 16
j_call: TRBJ2-2
v_call: TRBV9
d_call: TRBD1
clone_size: NA
cdr3_nt: TGTGCCAGCAGCGTAGCTACGGACAGGGGTACCGGGGAGCTGTTTTTT
cdr3_aa: CASSVATDRGTGELFF

cdr3_length: 15
j_call: TRBJ2-7
v_call: TRBV5-1
d_call: TRBD2
clone_size: few
cdr3_nt: TGCGCCAGCAGCTTGGAACTAGCGGGAACCTACGAGCAGTACTTC
cdr3_aa: CASSLELAGTYEQYF

cdr3_length: 15
j_call: TRBJ2-5
v_call: TRBV7-6
d_call: NA
clone_size: NA
cdr3_nt: TGTGCCAGCAGCACCGGACAGACGTACCAAGAGACCCAGTACTTC
cdr3_aa: CASSTGQTYQETQYF

cdr3_length: 15
j_call: TRBJ2-7
v_call: TRBV11-2
d_call: TRBD1
clone_size: NA
cdr3_nt: TGTGCCAGCAGCTCCCCTTCAGGGGGCACCTACGAGCAGTACTTC
cdr3_aa: CASSSPSGGTYEQYF

cdr3_length: 13
j_call: TRBJ2-2
v_call: TRBV6-5
d_call: NA
clone_size: NA
cdr3_nt: TGTGCCAGCACTCAGGGGGGCGGCGGGGAGCTGTTTTTT
cdr3_aa: CASTQGGGGELFF

cdr3_length: 15
j_call: TRBJ2-3
v_call: TRBV7-9
d_call: NA
clone_size: NA
cdr3_nt: TGTGCCAGCAGCTTATGGGGGCCCAGTCGCGATACGCAGTATTTT
cdr3_aa: CASSLWGPSRDTQYF

cdr3_length: 14
j_call: TRBJ2-7
v_call: TRBV4-1
d_call: NA
clone_size: once
cdr3_nt: TGCGCCAGCCGCTGGACGGGGAGCTCCTACGAGCAGTACTTC
cdr3_aa: CASRWTGSSYEQYF

cdr3_length: 15
j_call: TRBJ1-5
v_call: TRBV4-1
d_call: NA
clone_size: NA
cdr3_nt: TGCGCCAGCAGCCAAGGGGGGGCAGGCAATCAGCCCCAGCATTTT
cdr3_aa: CASSQGGAGNQPQHF

cdr3_length: 14
j_call: TRBJ2-5
v_call: TRBV7-9
d_call: TRBD2
clone_size: NA
cdr3_nt: TGTGCCAGCAGCTGGGGACTAGCGGGAGAGACCCAGTACTTC
cdr3_aa: CASSWGLAGETQYF

cdr3_length: 14
j_call: TRBJ2-3
v_call: TRBV5-1
d_call: NA
clone_size: NA
cdr3_nt: TGCGCCAGCAGCTTAATGACCGACTTAGATACGCAGTATTTT
cdr3_aa: CASSLMTDLDTQYF

cdr3_length: 16
j_call: TRBJ2-1
v_call: TRBV9
d_call: TRBD2
clone_size: NA
cdr3_nt: TGTGCCAGCAGCGTGGTGGCGGCTAGCGGGACCAATGAGCAGTTCTTC
cdr3_aa: CASSVVAASGTNEQFF

cdr3_length: 16
j_call: TRBJ1-5
v_call: TRBV5-5
d_call: TRBD1
clone_size: NA
cdr3_nt: TGTGCCAGCAGCTTGGGCGCAGGGGGTGTAAGTCAGCCCCAGCATTTT
cdr3_aa: CASSLGAGGVSQPQHF